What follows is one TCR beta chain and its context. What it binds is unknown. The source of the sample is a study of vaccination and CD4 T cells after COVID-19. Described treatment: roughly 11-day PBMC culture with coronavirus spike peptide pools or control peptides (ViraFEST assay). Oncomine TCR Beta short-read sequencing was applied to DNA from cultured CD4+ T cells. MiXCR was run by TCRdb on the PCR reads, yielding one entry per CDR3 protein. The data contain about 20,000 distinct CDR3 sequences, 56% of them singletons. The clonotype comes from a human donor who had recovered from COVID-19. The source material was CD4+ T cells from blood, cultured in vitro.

CDR3 DNA: TGTGCCAGCAGTGCGGTGGGGAACACTGAAGCTTTCTTT. It encodes CASSAVGNTEAFF. The V and J genes are TRBV6-1 and TRBJ1-1; D call uncertain. The ends were cut back, 4 bases at V and 1 base at J, with 7 bases in the middle. This CDR3 comprises 13 residues. The germline gives CDR1 MNHNS, CDR2 SASEGT.